This passage covers 13 T cell receptor beta chains from one sample sequenced in a study of cytomegalovirus exposure and HLA in healthy donors. Primers for the PCR totalled 60 Vbeta and 13 Jbeta. Assay used: immunoSEQ multiplex PCR; TCRdb lists only in-frame clones, some missing. The sample lists about 150,000 clones, 85% to 90% occurring once. The sample consisted of PBMCs. The source is a woman under 40 in good health and CMV-seronegative.

CDR3 loop: CASSVTGGPRFNEQFF. The CDR3 nucleotides are TGTGCCAGCAGCGTAACCGGAGGCCCTCGTTTCAATGAGCAGTTCTTC. This chain joins TRBV9 and TRBJ2-1; the D gene is possibly TRBD2 (5 bases). The CDR3 has 16 amino acids. Trimming removed 1 base from V and 6 bases from J, with 17 bases in between. Germline lookup yields CDR1 SGDLS and CDR2 YYNGEE.

The V and J genes are TRBV6-4 and TRBJ1-2, with 10 bases fitting TRBD1. V shed 3 bases and J 6 bases; nucleotides not matched to a gene: 1. The CDR3 has 13 amino acids. Looked up from germline, CDR1 is MRHNA and CDR2 is SNTAGT. The CDR3 loop reads CASSETGGDGYTF. For the CDR3, the DNA is TGTGCCAGCAGTGAGACAGGGGGCGATGGCTACACCTTC.

The J gene is TRBJ2-7, the V gene TRBV6-5; 9 nucleotides align to TRBD1. The CDR3 runs 12 residues. Germline CDR1 is MNHEY and CDR2 is SVGAGI. After removal of 6 bases from V and 5 bases from J, the junction contained 2 bases not matched to a gene. The CDR3 DNA is TGTGCCAGCAGACAGGGGGCCAACGAGCAGTACTTC. Its translation is CASRQGANEQYF.

The chain employs TRBV30 and TRBJ2-3, with 11 bases lining up with TRBD1. CDR1 and CDR2 from the germline V gene are GTSNPN and SVGIG (reference sequence). The CDR3 covers 13 residues. With V trimmed by 8 bases and J by 3 bases, 4 bases remained unmatched. CDR3 amino acids: CAGGQGATDTQYF. The CDR3 nucleotides are TGTGCCGGTGGACAGGGGGCTACAGATACGCAGTATTTT.

This rearrangement joins TRBV7-2 to TRBJ2-5, with 11 bases fitting TRBD2. In germline, CDR1 is SGHTA, CDR2 FQGNSA. The CDR3 length is 15 residues. After removal of 2 bases from V and 5 bases from J, the junction contained 4 bases not matched to a gene. The CDR3 DNA reads TGTGCCAGCAGCTTAATGTCTAGCGGGGGGGAGACCCAGTACTTC. This sequence encodes CASSLMSSGGETQYF.

In DNA form, the CDR3 reads TGTGCCAGCAGCTTCTCCTACAGCTACGAGCAGTACTTC. Translating gives CASSFSYSYEQYF. The chain couples TRBV7-9 to TRBJ2-7; D remains unclear. Germline V CDR1 and CDR2: SEHNR, FQNEAQ (reference sequence). The V gene lost 3 bases and the J gene lost 3 bases, with 9 bases spanning the gap. This CDR3 has 13 residues.

This chain links TRBV5-5 with TRBJ1-3; D is uncertain. The germline V and J ends were trimmed by 0 bases and 3 bases, with 16 bases remaining between them. The CDR3 length is 17 residues. Germline V CDR1 and CDR2: SGHKS, YYEKEE (reference sequence). CDR3 sequence: CASSLVEVRIFGNTIYF. The CDR3 region has the DNA TGTGCCAGCAGCTTGGTTGAGGTCCGGATTTTTGGAAACACCATATATTTT.

The chain is built from TRBV28 and TRBJ1-1, with D possibly being TRBD1 (6 bases). V gave up 6 bases and J gave up 9 bases, with 14 bases separating them. Germline V gives CDR1 MDHEN, CDR2 SYDVKM. The CDR3 spans 12 residues. CDR3 coding DNA: TGTGCCAGCAGCTCGACAGGCGTTCAAGCTTTCTTT. This sequence encodes CASSSTGVQAFF.

This rearrangement joins TRBV7-9 to TRBJ1-2; 8 positions match TRBD1. The CDR3 sequence is 16 residues long. The V and J ends lost 0 bases and 4 bases, in that order; junction bases with no gene match: 7. The germline CDR1 and CDR2 sequences are SEHNR and FQNEAQ (reference sequence). This CDR3 reads CASSLAWTGHGYGYTF. The CDR3 region has the DNA TGTGCCAGCAGCTTAGCGTGGACAGGGCACGGCTATGGCTACACCTTC. Based on the CDR3 plus reference TRBV7-9 and TRBJ1-2, the full variable domain is DTGVSQNPRHKITKRGQNVTFRCDPISEHNRLYWYRQTLGQGPEFLTYFQNEAQLEKSRLLSDRFSAERPKGSFSTLEIQRTEQGDSAMYLCASSLAWTGHGYGYTFGSGTRLTVV.

The V and J genes are TRBV28 and TRBJ1-4; 7 bases align to TRBD1. Trimming removed 2 bases from V and 2 bases from J; junction bases left unmatched: 2. This CDR3 has 15 amino acids. Germline V gene lookup returns CDR1 MDHEN and CDR2 SYDVKM. The CDR3 DNA sequence: TGTGCCAGCAGTTTACGGACAGGTACTAATGAAAAACTGTTTTTT. Its protein is CASSLRTGTNEKLFF.

This rearrangement joins TRBV6-1 to TRBJ1-5, with a possible D match to TRBD1 (5 bases). CDR3 size: 15 residues. The V gene lost 2 bases and the J gene lost 7 bases, with 15 bases spanning the gap. The germline CDR1 and CDR2 sequences are MNHNS and SASEGT. The CDR3 region has the DNA TGTGCCAGCAGTGAAAGTGGGGGGTCTCGCCAGCCCCAGCATTTT. Translating it yields CASSESGGSRQPQHF.

The sample holds a few counts of this clone. The rearrangement uses TRBV28 and TRBJ2-3; 10 positions match TRBD1. CDR3 length: 16 residues. CDR1 and CDR2 from the germline V gene are MDHEN and SYDVKM. The J segment lost 3 bases and the V segment lost 5 bases, leaving 8 bases of the junction unmatched. CDR3: CASSPPGQGGTDTQYF. DNA of the CDR3: TGTGCCAGCAGTCCTCCCGGACAGGGGGGGACAGATACGCAGTATTTT.

This chain links TRBV7-9 with TRBJ2-2, with 8 positions matching TRBD1. J was trimmed by 4 bases and V by 4 bases; bases with no gene match: 5. This CDR3 spans 15 amino acids. Germline values: CDR1 SEHNR, CDR2 FQNEAQ (reference sequence). The CDR3, as DNA: TGTGCCAGCAGCTCCGCCAGGGGGCGCACCGGGGAGCTGTTTTTT. It specifies CASSSARGRTGELFF.